These 21 T cell receptor beta chains originate from one sample sequenced in a study of blood T cell repertoires in COVID-19. TCRdb keeps only in-frame clones here, not all; method: immunoSEQ multiplex PCR. The sample includes over 130,000 clones, 70% to 90% of them seen just once. The specimen sequenced was PBMCs or T cells enriched from blood (not recorded which). These receptors were collected from a woman aged 50 to 65 with acute COVID-19.

The chain links TRBV7-2 to TRBJ2-7, with a tentative D call TRBD2 (5 bases). The germline V and J ends were trimmed by 1 base and 5 bases, with 27 bases remaining between them. Per germline, CDR1 SGHTA and CDR2 FQGNSA. The length of the CDR3 is 19 residues. CDR3 sequence: CASSLVWSLASSLAHEQYF. The CDR3 DNA follows: TGTGCCAGCAGCTTAGTATGGAGTCTAGCCTCCTCCCTGGCACACGAGCAGTACTTC.

The CDR3 nucleotides are TGTGCCAGCAGTTCGTGGGGCAGGGGCTACACCTTC. Its protein is CASSSWGRGYTF. The chain uses TRBV12-3 or TRBV12-4 and TRBJ1-2; tentative D call: TRBD1 (5 bases). V lost 4 bases and J lost 8, with 11 bases in between. The CDR3 covers 12 residues.

V is TRBV9 and J is TRBJ2-1, with 7 positions matching TRBD1. The CDR3 is made up of 15 amino acids. Germline CDR1 reads SGDLS; CDR2 reads YYNGEE. The V and J ends lost 1 base and 5 bases, in that order; junction bases with no gene match: 6. The CDR3 protein is CASSVSGTAHNEQFF. CDR3 sequence (DNA): TGTGCCAGCAGCGTATCCGGGACAGCTCACAATGAGCAGTTCTTC.

The CDR3 DNA follows: TGTGCCAGCAGTCCGGGAGGGAGGCAAGAGACCCAGTACTTC. Amino acid sequence: CASSPGGRQETQYF. The genes are TRBV5-4 and TRBJ2-5, with 8 bases lining up with TRBD2. With V trimmed by 5 bases and J by 2 bases, 5 bases remained unmatched. Germline CDR1 reads SGHNT; CDR2 reads YYREEE (reference sequence). The CDR3 length is 14 residues.

The V call is TRBV2, the J call TRBJ1-4, with D unresolved. The germline V gene encodes CDR1 SNHLY and CDR2 FYNNEI. V shed 10 bases and J shed 4 bases, with 10 bases lying between them. The CDR3 loop spans 12 amino acids. The chain's CDR3 is CATVGSNEKLFF. Written as DNA, the CDR3 is TGTGCCACCGTGGGCAGTAATGAAAAACTGTTTTTT. The whole variable domain, filled in from reference TRBV2 and TRBJ1-4, reads EPEVTQTPSHQVTQMGQEVILRCVPISNHLYFYWYRQILGQKVEFLVSFYNNEISEKSEIFDDQFSVERPDGSNFTLKIRSTKLEDSAMYFCATVGSNEKLFFGSGTQLSVL.

This clone has a single count. The chain has TRBV19 and TRBJ1-4, with 9 nucleotides matching TRBD1. The CDR3 sequence is 18 residues long. Germline V CDR1 and CDR2: LNHDA, SQIVND (reference sequence). Unmatched junction bases numbered 7, after V lost 0 bases and J lost 2 bases. The CDR3 is CASSIEAGTGRTNEKLFF. As DNA, the CDR3 is TGTGCCAGTAGTATAGAAGCGGGGACAGGGCGCACTAATGAAAAACTGTTTTTT.

V is TRBV6-6 and J is TRBJ2-1; D gene unclear. CDR1 and CDR2 (germline): MNHNY, SVGAGI (reference sequence). V was cut by 4 bases and J by 6 bases, with 10 bases left in between. This CDR3 spans 13 amino acids. CDR3 coding DNA: TGTGCCAGCAGTTCCCAAGGCGGCAATGAGCAGTTCTTC. Protein sequence: CASSSQGGNEQFF.

The chain joins TRBV7-7 to TRBJ2-5, with D possibly being TRBD1 (5 bases). Germline lookup yields CDR1 SSHAT and CDR2 FNYEAQ (reference sequence). Trimming left V 2 bases short and J 3 bases short, with 13 bases between. The CDR3 consists of 15 residues. CDR3 in DNA: TGTGCCAGCAGCTTAAATCCAGGGAAAGAAGAGACCCAGTACTTC. Translation gives CASSLNPGKEETQYF. The full variable domain, with the rest looked up from reference TRBV7-7 and TRBJ2-5, is GAGVSQSPRYKVTKRGQDVTLRCDPISSHATLYWYQQALGQGPEFLTYFNYEAQPDKSGLPSDRFSAERPEGSISTLTIQRTEQRDSAMYRCASSLNPGKEETQYFGPGTRLLVL.

The rearrangement uses TRBV5-1 and TRBJ1-2; D possibly corresponds to TRBD1 (6 bases). Germline V gene data show CDR1 as SGHRS and CDR2 as YFSETQ. The CDR3 is 15 amino acids. V was cut by 2 bases and J by 1 base, with 12 bases left in between. The chain's CDR3 is CASSFSLQGNYGYTF. The CDR3 bases are TGCGCCAGCAGCTTTTCCTTACAGGGTAACTATGGCTACACCTTC.

This clone was seen a single time. The chain employs TRBV6-6 and TRBJ2-5, with 7 bases fitting TRBD2. Unmatched junction bases numbered 7, after V lost 8 bases and J lost 1 base. This CDR3 is 14 amino acids long. CDR1 is MNHNY, CDR2 SVGAGI, per germline (reference sequence). The CDR3 sequence: CASGSGGVQETQYF. The CDR3 DNA is TGTGCCAGCGGCTCGGGGGGAGTCCAAGAGACCCAGTACTTC.

This chain connects TRBV5-1 to TRBJ2-3; perhaps TRBD2 as D (6 bases). V lost 4 bases and J 2 bases, leaving 14 bases between the germline ends. CDR3 size: 15 residues. Germline assignment: CDR1 SGHRS and CDR2 YFSETQ. The CDR3 spells CASSRLGGITDTQYF. DNA for the CDR3: TGCGCCAGCAGCCGACTGGGGGGAATCACAGATACGCAGTATTTT. The complete variable domain, with remaining parts taken from reference TRBV5-1 and TRBJ2-3, reads KAGVTQTPRYLIKTRGQQVTLSCSPISGHRSVSWYQQTPGQGLQFLFEYFSETQRNKGNFPGRFSGRQFSNSRSEMNVSTLELGDSALYLCASSRLGGITDTQYFGPGTRLTVL.

V gene TRBV19 combines with J gene TRBJ1-5, with 10 nucleotides matching TRBD1. With 6 bases clipped from V and 4 bases from J, the junction kept 9 bases outside the gene matches. The CDR3 has 16 residues. Germline loops: CDR1 LNHDA, CDR2 SQIVND (reference sequence). The CDR3 sequence: CASSTQDRGLNQPQHF. DNA for the CDR3: TGTGCCAGTAGCACACAAGACAGGGGGCTTAATCAGCCCCAGCATTTT. Drawing the rest from reference TRBV19 and TRBJ1-5, the complete variable domain is DGGITQSPKYLFRKEGQNVTLSCEQNLNHDAMYWYRQDPGQGLRLIYYSQIVNDFQKGDIAEGYSVSREKKESFPLTVTSAQKNPTAFYLCASSTQDRGLNQPQHFGDGTRLSIL.

The chain has TRBV10-3 and TRBJ2-1; D uncertain. Germline CDR1 ENHRY, CDR2 SYGVKD. The CDR3 is made up of 15 amino acids. V was trimmed by 7 bases and J by 0 bases, leaving 13 bases between them. The CDR3 DNA is TGTGCCATCACTGCGGAAACATACTCCTACAATGAGCAGTTCTTC. It specifies CAITAETYSYNEQFF.

The J gene is TRBJ2-3, the V gene TRBV6-5, with TRBD1 matching 7 bases. V shed 6 bases and J 4 bases; nucleotides not matched to a gene: 7. Germline assignment: CDR1 MNHEY and CDR2 SVGAGI. The CDR3 sequence is 14 residues long. CDR3 sequence (DNA): TGTGCCAGCAGCCTAGGGGACAGCGCAGATACGCAGTATTTT. Its translation is CASSLGDSADTQYF.

The chain combines TRBV6-5 with TRBJ2-5, with 9 bases aligning to TRBD1. The V gene end was trimmed by 6 bases and the J gene end by 3 bases; junction bases not matched to a gene: 8. This CDR3 region has 15 residues. The V gene's germline CDR1 is MNHEY and CDR2 SVGAGI. CDR3 sequence (DNA): TGTGCCAGCAGGGGGGACAGGGAAGTGGAAGAGACCCAGTACTTC. Translated, it gives CASRGDREVEETQYF.

This chain links TRBV6-4 with TRBJ2-2; D is possibly TRBD2 (5 bases). This CDR3 region has 14 residues. Germline V gene sequence: CDR1 MRHNA, CDR2 SNTAGT. V was trimmed by 4 bases and J by 3 bases, leaving 9 bases between them. The CDR3 reads CASSGGRDTGELFF. The CDR3 coding sequence is TGTGCCAGCAGTGGAGGGAGAGACACCGGGGAGCTGTTTTTT.

This chain connects TRBV27 to TRBJ2-1; D is unresolved. The CDR3 has 14 amino acids. V dropped 4 bases and J dropped 0 bases, with 7 bases sitting between them. In germline, CDR1 is MNHEY, CDR2 SMNVEV (reference sequence). DNA for the CDR3: TGTGCCAGCAGTTCCCTGTACTCCTACAATGAGCAGTTCTTC. Encoded protein: CASSSLYSYNEQFF.

The chain employs TRBV3-1 (or the pseudogene TRBV3-2) and TRBJ2-2; possible D gene TRBD1, 6 bases. V was cut by 4 bases and J by 0 bases, with 9 bases left in between. This CDR3 has 15 amino acids. In germline, CDR1 is LGHDT, CDR2 YNNKEL (reference sequence). The CDR3 nucleotides read TGTGCCAGCAGCCTAGGGGGTACGAACACCGGGGAGCTGTTTTTT. Translated: CASSLGGTNTGELFF.

This rearrangement joins TRBV18 to TRBJ2-1; D might be TRBD2 (5 bases). CDR1 KGHSH and CDR2 LQKENI come from the germline V gene. The CDR3 spans 13 residues. The germline V and J ends were trimmed by 0 bases and 7 bases, with 7 bases remaining between them. The CDR3: CASSPPSGNEQFF. The CDR3 DNA sequence: TGTGCCAGCTCACCACCCTCGGGGAATGAGCAGTTCTTC.

This clone was detected many times. The genes are TRBV18 and TRBJ2-1; D is possibly TRBD2 (6 bases). Trimming took 3 bases from V and 0 from J, leaving 9 bases between them. The germline V gene has CDR1 KGHSH and CDR2 LQKENI. CDR3 length: 15 amino acids. CDR3 protein: CASSPGGNSYNEQFF. As DNA, the CDR3 is TGTGCCAGCTCACCGGGCGGGAACTCCTACAATGAGCAGTTCTTC.

This clone was recorded once. V usage is TRBV10-3 and J usage is TRBJ2-3; 8 bases line up with TRBD2. The CDR3 has 18 residues. V trimming: 8 bases; J trimming: 4 bases; junction bases outside the gene matches: 20. Germline values: CDR1 ENHRY, CDR2 SYGVKD. CDR3 loop: CAIGPPILAGGASDTQYF. DNA for the CDR3: TGTGCCATCGGTCCCCCCATTCTGGCGGGAGGAGCCTCAGATACGCAGTATTTT.